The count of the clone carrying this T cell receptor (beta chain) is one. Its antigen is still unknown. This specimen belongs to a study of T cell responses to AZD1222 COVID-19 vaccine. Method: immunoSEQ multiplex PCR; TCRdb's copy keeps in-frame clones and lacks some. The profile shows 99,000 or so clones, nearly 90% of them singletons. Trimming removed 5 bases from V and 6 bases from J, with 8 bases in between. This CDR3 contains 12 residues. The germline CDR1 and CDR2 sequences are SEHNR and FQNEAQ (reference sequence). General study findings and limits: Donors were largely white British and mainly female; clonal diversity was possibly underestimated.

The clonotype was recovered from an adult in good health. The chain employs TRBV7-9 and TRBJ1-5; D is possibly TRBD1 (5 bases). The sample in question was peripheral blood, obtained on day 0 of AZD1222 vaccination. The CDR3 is CASSRGGQPQHF. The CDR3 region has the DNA TGTGCCAGCAGCCGGGGCGGTCAGCCCCAGCATTTT.